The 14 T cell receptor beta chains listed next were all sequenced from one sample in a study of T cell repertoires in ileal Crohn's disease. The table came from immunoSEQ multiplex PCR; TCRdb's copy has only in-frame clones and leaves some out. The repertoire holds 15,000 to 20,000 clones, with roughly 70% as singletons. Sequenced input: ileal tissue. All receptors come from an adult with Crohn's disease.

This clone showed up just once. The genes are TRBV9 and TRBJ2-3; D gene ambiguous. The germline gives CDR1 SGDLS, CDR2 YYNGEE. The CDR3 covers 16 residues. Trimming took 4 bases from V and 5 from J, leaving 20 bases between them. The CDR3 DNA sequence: TGTGCCAGCAGCCCCCGCGAGTTGATTATGAAAGATACGCAGTATTTT. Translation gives CASSPRELIMKDTQYF. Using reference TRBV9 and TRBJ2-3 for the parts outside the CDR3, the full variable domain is DSGVTQTPKHLITATGQRVTLRCSPRSGDLSVYWYQQSLDQGLQFLIQYYNGEERAKGNILERFSAQQFPDLHSELNLSSLELGDSALYFCASSPRELIMKDTQYFGPGTRLTVL.

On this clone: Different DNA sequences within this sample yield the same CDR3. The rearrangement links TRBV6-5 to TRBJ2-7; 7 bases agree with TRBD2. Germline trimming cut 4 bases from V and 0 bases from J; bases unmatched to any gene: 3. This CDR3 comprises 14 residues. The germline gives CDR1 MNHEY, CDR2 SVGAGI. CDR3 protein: CASSSGGSSYEQYF. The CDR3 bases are TGTGCCAGCAGTTCGGGGGGAAGCTCCTACGAGCAGTACTTC.

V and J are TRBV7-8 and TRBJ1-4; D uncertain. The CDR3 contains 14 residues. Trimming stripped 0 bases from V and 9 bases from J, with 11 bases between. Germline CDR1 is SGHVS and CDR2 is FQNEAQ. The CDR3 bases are TGTGCCAGCAGCTTAGCGAAAGAGGGCCAAAAACTGTTTTTT. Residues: CASSLAKEGQKLFF.

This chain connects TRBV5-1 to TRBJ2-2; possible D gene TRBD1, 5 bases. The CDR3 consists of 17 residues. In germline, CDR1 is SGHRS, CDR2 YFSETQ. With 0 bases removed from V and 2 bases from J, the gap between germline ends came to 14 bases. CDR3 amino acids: CASSLALGQSNTGELFF. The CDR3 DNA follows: TGCGCCAGCAGCTTGGCCCTGGGGCAGTCAAACACCGGGGAGCTGTTTTTT.

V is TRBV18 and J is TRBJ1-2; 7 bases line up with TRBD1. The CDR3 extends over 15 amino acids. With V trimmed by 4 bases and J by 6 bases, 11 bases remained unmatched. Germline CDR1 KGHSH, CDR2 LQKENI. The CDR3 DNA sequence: TGTGCCAGCTCACAAAGACAGGGTTGGGAGGATGGCTACACCTTC. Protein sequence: CASSQRQGWEDGYTF.

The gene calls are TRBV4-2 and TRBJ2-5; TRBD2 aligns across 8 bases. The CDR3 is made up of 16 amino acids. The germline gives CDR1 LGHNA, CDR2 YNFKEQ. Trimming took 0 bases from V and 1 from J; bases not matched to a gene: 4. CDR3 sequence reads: CASSQDRGGPQETQYF. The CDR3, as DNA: TGTGCCAGCAGCCAAGATCGGGGGGGGCCCCAAGAGACCCAGTACTTC.

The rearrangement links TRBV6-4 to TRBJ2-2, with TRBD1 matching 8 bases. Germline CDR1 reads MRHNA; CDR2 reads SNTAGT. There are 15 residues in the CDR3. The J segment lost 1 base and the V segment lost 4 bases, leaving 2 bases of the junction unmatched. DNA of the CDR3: TGTGCCAGCAGTGCCGGACAGGGGAACACCGGGGAGCTGTTTTTT. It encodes CASSAGQGNTGELFF.

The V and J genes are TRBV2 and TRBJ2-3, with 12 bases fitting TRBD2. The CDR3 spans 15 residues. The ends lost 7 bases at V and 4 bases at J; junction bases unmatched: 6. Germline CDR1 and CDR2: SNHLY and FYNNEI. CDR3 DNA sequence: TGTGCCAGCATTGCACTAGCGGGAGGTTCAGATACGCAGTATTTT. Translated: CASIALAGGSDTQYF.

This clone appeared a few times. The CDR3 DNA reads TGCGCCAGCAGCCCCGGGTCTAGCTCTGGAAACACCATATATTTT. It yields the protein CASSPGSSSGNTIYF. The rearrangement joins TRBV5-1 to TRBJ1-3, with D unresolved. Germline V CDR1 and CDR2: SGHRS, YFSETQ. The CDR3 covers 15 residues. The V gene lost 4 bases and the J gene lost 0 bases, with 11 bases spanning the gap.

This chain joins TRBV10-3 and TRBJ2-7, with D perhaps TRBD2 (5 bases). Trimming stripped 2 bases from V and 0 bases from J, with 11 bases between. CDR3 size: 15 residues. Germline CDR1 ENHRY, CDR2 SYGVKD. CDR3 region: CAISEVSGYSYEQYF. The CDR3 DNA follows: TGTGCCATCAGTGAGGTGTCGGGATACTCCTACGAGCAGTACTTC.

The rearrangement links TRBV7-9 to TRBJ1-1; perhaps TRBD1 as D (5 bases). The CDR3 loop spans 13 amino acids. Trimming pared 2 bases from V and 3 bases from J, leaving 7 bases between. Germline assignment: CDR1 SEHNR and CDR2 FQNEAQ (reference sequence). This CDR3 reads CASSLQGDTEAFF. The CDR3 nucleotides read TGTGCCAGCAGCTTACAGGGCGACACTGAAGCTTTCTTT.

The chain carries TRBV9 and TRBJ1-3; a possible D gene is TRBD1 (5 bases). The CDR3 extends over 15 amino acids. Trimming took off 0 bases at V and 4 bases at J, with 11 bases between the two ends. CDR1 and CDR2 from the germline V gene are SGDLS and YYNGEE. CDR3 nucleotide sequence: TGTGCCAGCAGCGTAGCCTCAGGGTTAGGAAACACCATATATTTT. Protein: CASSVASGLGNTIYF.

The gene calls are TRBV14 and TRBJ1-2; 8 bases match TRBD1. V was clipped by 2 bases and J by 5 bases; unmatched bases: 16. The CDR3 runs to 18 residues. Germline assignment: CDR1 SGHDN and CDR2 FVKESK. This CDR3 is CASSQSDTRGRHPYGYTF. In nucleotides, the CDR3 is TGTGCCAGCAGCCAATCGGATACCAGGGGGCGACACCCATATGGCTACACCTTC.

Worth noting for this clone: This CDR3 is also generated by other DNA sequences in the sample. In DNA form, the CDR3 reads TGTGCCAGCAGCCCCGGCAGGGTCTACGAGCAGTACTTC. Protein sequence: CASSPGRVYEQYF. V gene TRBV11-2 combines with J gene TRBJ2-7, with D maybe TRBD1 (5 bases). V gave up 5 bases and J gave up 3 bases, with 11 bases separating them. Germline V gives CDR1 SGHAT, CDR2 FQNNGV. CDR3 length: 13 residues. The variable domain in full, with the rest retrieved from reference TRBV11-2 and TRBJ2-7, is EAGVAQSPRYKIIEKRQSVAFWCNPISGHATLYWYQQILGQGPKLLIQFQNNGVVDDSQLPKDRFSAERLKGVDSTLKIQPAKLEDSAVYLCASSPGRVYEQYFGPGTRLTVT.